These 10 T cell receptor beta chains were sequenced from one sample in a study of blood T cell repertoires in COVID-19. Method: immunoSEQ multiplex PCR; TCRdb's copy keeps in-frame clones and lacks some. The sample has some 320,000 clones, roughly 85% seen once. The sample comprised PBMCs or T cells enriched from blood (not recorded which). The receptors shown here come from a woman aged 25 to 45 who had been exposed to COVID-19.

The chain recombines TRBV10-3 with TRBJ1-1; 12 bases match TRBD1. The ends lost 10 bases at V and 5 bases at J; junction bases unmatched: 14. CDR3 length equals 16 residues. The V gene's germline CDR1 is ENHRY and CDR2 SYGVKD. The CDR3 spells CATLPGQGARRTEAFF. The CDR3 DNA sequence: TGTGCCACCCTACCGGGACAGGGGGCTCGAAGGACTGAAGCTTTCTTT.

The chain carries TRBV27 and TRBJ1-1; D is uncertain. This CDR3 is built from 16 residues. V gave up 5 bases and J gave up 1 base, with 17 bases separating them. CDR1 and CDR2 (germline): MNHEY, SMNVEV (reference sequence). The chain's CDR3 is CASSLRVGLGNTEAFF. The CDR3 DNA reads TGTGCCAGCAGTCTAAGGGTAGGACTCGGGAACACTGAAGCTTTCTTT.

V and J are TRBV24-1 and TRBJ1-1; D is unresolved. Germline assignment: CDR1 KGHDR and CDR2 SFDVKD. Trimming stripped 3 bases from V and 6 bases from J, with 10 bases between. The CDR3 runs 13 residues. Written as DNA, the CDR3 is TGTGCCACCAGTGATGCAGCGTCCGCTGAAGCTTTCTTT. Its protein is CATSDAASAEAFF.

This clone was observed once. The J gene is TRBJ2-2, the V gene TRBV19; 8 bases align to TRBD1. Trimming at V came to 5 bases and at J to 4 bases, leaving 6 bases not matched to a gene. The CDR3 is 15 amino acids. Germline V gene data show CDR1 as LNHDA and CDR2 as SQIVND (reference sequence). The DNA for the CDR3 is TGTGCCAGTAGTCCCGGGACAGGAGGCACCGGGGAGCTGTTTTTT. Its protein product is CASSPGTGGTGELFF.

J is TRBJ2-7 and V is TRBV5-1, with D perhaps TRBD1 (7 bases). V gave up 5 bases and J gave up 1 base, with 13 bases separating them. Germline CDR1 SGHRS, CDR2 YFSETQ. The CDR3 spans 14 residues. The CDR3 loop reads CASSGGGTSYEQYF. DNA for the CDR3: TGCGCCAGCAGTGGAGGGGGCACGTCCTACGAGCAGTACTTC.

The V and J genes are TRBV11-2 and TRBJ1-1, with a possible D match to TRBD1 (5 bases). Per the germline V gene, CDR1 is SGHAT and CDR2 is FQNNGV. The germline V and J ends were trimmed by 10 bases and 1 base, with 13 bases remaining between them. CDR3 length equals 13 residues. The CDR3 bases are TGTGCCACTCAGCGGGGGGGGAACACTGAAGCTTTCTTT. This sequence encodes CATQRGGNTEAFF.

This sequence joins TRBV7-6 and TRBJ1-1, with a possible D match to TRBD1 (5 bases). Trimming took off 5 bases at V and 3 bases at J, with 16 bases between the two ends. The CDR3 has 15 amino acids. CDR1 and CDR2 from the germline V gene are SGHVS and FNYEAQ. The CDR3 bases are TGTGCCAGCAGCACCCGACCGCCGGGGGACACTGAAGCTTTCTTT. The encoded protein is CASSTRPPGDTEAFF.

The chain links TRBV19 to TRBJ2-3; 7 nucleotides align to TRBD1. V trimming: 5 bases; J trimming: 3 bases; junction bases outside the gene matches: 5. CDR3 length: 14 residues. In germline, CDR1 is LNHDA, CDR2 SQIVND (reference sequence). The CDR3 loop is CASSDQGVTDTQYF. The CDR3 DNA sequence: TGTGCCAGTAGTGACCAGGGGGTTACAGATACGCAGTATTTT.

This rearrangement joins TRBV28 to TRBJ2-1; TRBD1 aligns across 7 bases. The CDR3 has 14 amino acids. Germline V gene data show CDR1 as MDHEN and CDR2 as SYDVKM. Trimming at V came to 7 bases and at J to 0 bases, leaving 3 bases not matched to a gene. The CDR3 is CASTPGGSYNEQFF. CDR3 sequence (DNA): TGTGCCAGCACCCCAGGGGGCTCCTACAATGAGCAGTTCTTC.

CDR3: CASSLQGLGTEAFF. The CDR3 DNA sequence: TGCGCCAGCAGCTTACAGGGGTTGGGAACTGAAGCTTTCTTT. V usage is TRBV5-1 and J usage is TRBJ1-1, with TRBD1 matching 7 bases. Germline CDR1 is SGHRS and CDR2 is YFSETQ. The trim removed 2 bases at V and 5 bases at J, leaving 6 bases unmatched. The CDR3 runs to 14 residues.